The 29 T cell receptor delta chains below were found in one sample sequenced in a study of gamma-delta T cells after stem cell transplantation. TCRdb re-called the RT-PCR reads with CATT. The sample contains some 10,000 delta-chain clones, roughly 1.3% of which appear only once. Sample: gamma-delta T cells. All receptors come from a human donor. It is not recorded whose cells these are; they may come from a transplant donor.

Worth noting for this clone: The protein recorded in TCRdb matches a much larger clone and deviates from this DNA's translation at residue 12, suggesting a read error; the protein here is obtained by translating the DNA. The chain combines TRDV2 with TRDJ1, with D unclear. CDR1 and CDR2 (germline): GEAIGNYY, EKD. V was clipped by 2 bases and J by 3 bases, with 21 bases between them. The CDR3 spans 17 residues. The CDR3 sequence is CACDMLPNSPNADKLIF. DNA for the CDR3: TGTGCCTGTGACATGTTACCGAACTCACCCAACGCCGATAAACTCATCTTT.

Note on this clone: TCRdb lists the protein of a much larger clone for this DNA, which differs at residue 3, so this is likely a read error; the protein given here is translated from the DNA itself. The DNA for the CDR3 is TGTGCCCGTGACACCGTGGTAGGAGGCCGGGGGATACAGGCCGATAAACTCATCTTT. It yields the protein CARDTVVGGRGIQADKLIF. The chain couples TRDV2 to TRDJ1, with TRDD3 matching 9 bases. This CDR3 is built from 19 residues. Looked up from germline, CDR1 is GEAIGNYY and CDR2 is EKD.

Regarding this clone: TCRdb's listed protein matches a much larger clone and diverges from this DNA's translation at residue 3, likely through a read error; the protein shown comes from the DNA. This rearrangement joins TRDV2 to TRDJ1, with D maybe TRDD3 (6 bases). This CDR3 has 16 residues. Germline lookup yields CDR1 GEAIGNYY and CDR2 EKD. CDR3 loop: CARDTVGGAYTDKLIF. CDR3 bases: TGTGCCCGTGACACCGTTGGGGGGGCATACACCGATAAACTCATCTTT.

This clone was observed a few times. Mismatch with germline at one junction end may stem from a read error. The rearrangement uses TRDV2 and TRDJ1; TRDD3 matches at 8 bases. CDR1 and CDR2 (germline): GEAIGNYY, EKD. The CDR3 contains 23 residues. The CDR3 DNA follows: TGCGCCTGTGACACCGGTTCCCTACTGGGGGGCCTGGATGGGGCACGGACAGCCGATAAACTCATCTTT. This codes for CACDTGSLLGGLDGARTADKLIF.

On this clone: The translation of this DNA and the TCRdb protein of a much larger clone differ at residue 8, probably owing to a read error; the protein shown here is translated from the DNA. The chain has TRDV2 and TRDJ1, with no clear D. From germline, CDR1 is GEAIGNYY and CDR2 EKD. The V end lost 0 bases, the J end lost 0 bases, and 22 bases lay between the germline ends. This CDR3 comprises 19 residues. The DNA of the CDR3 is TGTGCCTGTGACACCGTTCGGCCCGTCGGGACCCGGTACACCGATAAACTCATCTTT. It specifies CACDTVRPVGTRYTDKLIF.

To note about this clone: Since a much larger clone is just one base distant, this may be a read error. V is TRDV2 and J is TRDJ1; D is possibly TRDD3 (5 bases). The CDR3 is made up of 15 amino acids. V lost 1 base and J lost 0, with 11 bases in between. Germline loops: CDR1 GEAIGNYY, CDR2 EKD. The CDR3 protein is CACDTLRDYTDKLIF. The DNA of the CDR3 is TGTGCCTGTGACACGCTGAGGGATTACACCGATAAACTCATCTTT.

This clone was observed a handful of times. TCRdb assigns this DNA the protein of a much larger clone, which departs from its translation at residue 7; this likely reflects a read error, and the protein shown comes from translating the DNA. The chain links TRDV2 to TRDJ1; D unresolved. Trimming shortened V by 0 bases and J by 0 bases, and 16 bases separated the two germline ends. The CDR3 extends over 17 amino acids. The germline gives CDR1 GEAIGNYY, CDR2 EKD. CDR3: CACDTVQDLKYTDKLIF. CDR3 DNA sequence: TGTGCCTGTGACACCGTCCAGGACCTAAAGTACACCGATAAACTCATCTTT.

In its sample, this clone was seen many times. The chain joins TRDV2 to TRDJ1; 7 bases are shared with TRDD3. V lost 0 bases to trimming and J lost 0 bases; unmatched junction nucleotides: 18. The CDR3 has 20 amino acids. The germline V gene encodes CDR1 GEAIGNYY and CDR2 EKD. CDR3 sequence: CACDTVSKTGGMEDTDKLIF. The CDR3 region has the DNA TGTGCCTGTGACACCGTGAGTAAGACGGGGGGGATGGAGGACACCGATAAACTCATCTTT.

To note about this clone: The junction departs from the called germline gene at one end, perhaps through a read error. This rearrangement joins TRDV2 to TRDJ1, with 12 bases matching TRDD3. The CDR3 is made up of 18 amino acids. Germline values: CDR1 GEAIGNYY, CDR2 EKD. The CDR3 DNA is TGTGCCTGGGACACCATAACTCTGGGGGATACGGCGACCGATAAACTCATCTTT. This gives the protein CAWDTITLGDTATDKLIF.

The chain recombines TRDV2 with TRDJ1; 10 bases fit TRDD3. The CDR3 contains 17 residues. Germline V gene sequence: CDR1 GEAIGNYY, CDR2 EKD. The junction had 11 bases not matched to a gene; V was cut back by 3 bases and J by 2 bases. The CDR3 DNA reads as TGTGCCTGTGACCCAGTACTGGGGGATGGAGAAACCGATAAACTCATCTTT. It is translated as CACDPVLGDGETDKLIF.

As regards this clone: A far larger clone is one nucleotide away, so this likely arose from a read error. Other DNA sequences in the same sample also yield this CDR3. The V call is TRDV2, the J call TRDJ1, with 13 bases fitting TRDD3. There are 18 residues in the CDR3. The germline gives CDR1 GEAIGNYY, CDR2 EKD. The CDR3 DNA reads as TGTGCCTGTGACACGTTACTGGGGGATACGCGGAGCACCGATAAACTCATTTTT. Amino acids: CACDTLLGDTRSTDKLIF.

This chain joins TRDV2 and TRDJ3, with no clear D. This CDR3 spans 18 amino acids. With 2 bases removed from V and 0 bases from J, the gap between germline ends came to 13 bases. Germline V gene data show CDR1 as GEAIGNYY and CDR2 as EKD. CDR3 sequence (DNA): TGTGCCTGTGACAAGGTAAGCTGGAGCTCCTGGGACACCCGACAGATGTTTTTC. Amino acid sequence: CACDKVSWSSWDTRQMFF.

This clone has just a few counts. The TCRdb protein comes from a much larger clone and disagrees with this DNA's translation at residue 4, likely due to a read error; the protein given here is derived from the DNA. This chain connects TRDV2 to TRDJ3; 11 bases agree with TRDD3. There are 18 residues in the CDR3. Germline V CDR1 and CDR2: GEAIGNYY, EKD. The V and J ends lost 5 bases and 2 bases, in that order; junction bases with no gene match: 7. The CDR3 loop is CACGNWGIEAWDTRQMFF. The DNA of the CDR3 is TGTGCCTGTGGTAACTGGGGGATAGAGGCCTGGGACACCCGACAGATGTTTTTC.

The genes are TRDV2 and TRDJ1; 12 bases fit TRDD3. The length of the CDR3 is 19 residues. From germline, CDR1 is GEAIGNYY and CDR2 EKD. Trimming took 0 bases from V and 2 from J; bases not matched to a gene: 12. The CDR3 here is CACDTVPTLGDTGTDKLIF. The CDR3 DNA reads TGTGCCTGTGACACCGTTCCTACTCTGGGGGATACGGGAACCGATAAACTCATCTTT.

On this clone itself: The same CDR3 arises from other DNA sequences in this sample as well. The rearrangement uses TRDV2 and TRDJ1; 9 bases match TRDD3. This CDR3 region has 19 residues. The trim removed 0 bases at V and 2 bases at J, leaving 15 bases unmatched. Germline CDR1 GEAIGNYY, CDR2 EKD. The CDR3 loop is CACDTVGGGYARVTDKLIF. In nucleotides, the CDR3 is TGTGCCTGTGACACCGTGGGTGGGGGATATGCCCGGGTAACCGATAAACTCATCTTT.

The chain uses TRDV2 and TRDJ1; 13 bases fit TRDD3. The ends lost 3 bases at V and 9 bases at J; junction bases unmatched: 12. Germline V gives CDR1 GEAIGNYY, CDR2 EKD. CDR3 size: 16 residues. CDR3 nucleotide sequence: TGTGCCTGTGACCCCCTACTGGGGGATACGCGGGGGCAACTCATCTTT. This encodes CACDPLLGDTRGQLIF.

A word on this clone: It may be a read error: a sequence one base away is much more abundant. The CDR3: CACDSAAPGEKSSWDTRQMFF. In nucleotides, the CDR3 is TGTGCCTGTGACTCCGCCGCCCCGGGGGAGAAAAGCTCCTGGGACACCCGACAGATGTTTTTC. The chain employs TRDV2 and TRDJ3, with D tentatively TRDD3 (6 bases). The germline CDR1 and CDR2 sequences are GEAIGNYY and EKD. This CDR3 region has 21 residues. Trimming left V 3 bases short and J 0 bases short, with 23 bases between.

Only a few counts were recorded for this clone. The J gene is TRDJ1, the V gene TRDV2, with 7 bases matching TRDD3. The length of the CDR3 is 17 residues. Germline values: CDR1 GEAIGNYY, CDR2 EKD. V lost 0 bases and J lost 0; bases outside the gene matches: 9. The CDR3 nucleotides read TGTGCCTGTGACACCGTCCTGGGGGCTTATAACACCGATAAACTCATCTTT. This sequence encodes CACDTVLGAYNTDKLIF.

As concerns this clone: The protein given by TCRdb reflects a much larger clone and differs at residue 6 from this DNA's translation, likely from a read error; the protein shown is the DNA's translation. The chain uses TRDV2 and TRDJ1, with 13 bases fitting TRDD3. The CDR3 is 14 amino acids. V shed 3 bases and J 11 bases; nucleotides not matched to a gene: 8. Germline V gene data show CDR1 as GEAIGNYY and CDR2 as EKD. The CDR3 bases are TGTGCCTGTGACCCTGCACTGGGGGATACGCTCCTCATCTTT. Translating gives CACDPALGDTLLIF.

A few counts support this clone. A far more abundant clone sits one base away, making this likely a read error. The sample carries other DNA sequences with the same CDR3. The chain has TRDV2 and TRDJ2; TRDD2 matches 8 bases. The CDR3 length is 17 residues. Germline V lookup: CDR1 GEAIGNYY, CDR2 EKD. V shed 2 bases and J 5 bases; nucleotides not matched to a gene: 12. The chain's CDR3 is CACDNLPTRFPTAQLFF. CDR3 DNA sequence: TGTGCCTGTGACAATCTTCCTACGCGCTTTCCCACAGCACAACTCTTCTTT.

This clone has just a few counts. With a far larger clone one base away, a read error is the likely cause. Other DNA sequences within the sample encode an identical CDR3. The chain is built from TRDV2 and TRDJ2, with TRDD3 matching 11 bases. Germline CDR1 is GEAIGNYY and CDR2 is EKD. CDR3 length: 20 residues. The CDR3 DNA follows: TGTGCCTGTGACACCGTTCGACTGGGGGATAGTGTGGCTTTGACAGCGCAACTCTTCTTT. It yields the protein CACDTVRLGDSVALTAQLFF.

Ten or more counts support this clone. The chain uses TRDV2 and TRDJ1, with 12 bases matching TRDD3. V dropped 3 bases and J dropped 0; count of bases not matched to a gene: 10. The CDR3 spans 18 residues. CDR1 is GEAIGNYY, CDR2 EKD, per germline. As DNA, the CDR3 is TGTGCCTGTGACTCCCTACTGGGGGATACCCCGTACACCGATAAACTCATCTTT. It codes for CACDSLLGDTPYTDKLIF.

Relative to its sample, this clone is medium-sized. Other DNA sequences of this sample code for an identical CDR3. This rearrangement joins TRDV2 to TRDJ1; no clear D. V was clipped by 0 bases and J by 1 base, with 11 bases between them. The CDR3 is made up of 15 amino acids. Germline V gene data show CDR1 as GEAIGNYY and CDR2 as EKD. The CDR3 nucleotides are TGTGCCTGTGACACCGTCTATCGCTCCACCGATAAACTCATCTTT. Residues: CACDTVYRSTDKLIF.

This clone occurred a few times. This sequence may be a read error, since a much larger clone differs from it by one base. This sample includes further DNA sequences coding for the same CDR3. This chain uses TRDV2 with TRDJ1; D may be TRDD3 (6 bases). V was trimmed by 0 bases and J by 5 bases, leaving 18 bases between them. The germline V gene has CDR1 GEAIGNYY and CDR2 EKD. The CDR3 runs to 16 residues. The chain's CDR3 is CACDTVLSRYADKLIF. DNA of the CDR3: TGTGCCTGTGACACCGTTCTGTCTAGATACGCTGATAAACTCATCTTT.

This clone was detected a few times. The protein that TCRdb holds for this DNA derives from a much larger clone and differs from the translated DNA at residue 16, which likely indicates a read error; the protein shown here is translated from the DNA. This rearrangement joins TRDV2 to TRDJ1, with 13 bases that match TRDD3. The CDR3 has 19 residues. Germline CDR1 reads GEAIGNYY; CDR2 reads EKD. The DNA for the CDR3 is TGTGCCTGTGACTCCCTACTGGGGGATACGAAGTCGCTCACCGATAACCTCATCTTT. This translates into CACDSLLGDTKSLTDNLIF.

Regarding this clone: TCRdb records a much larger clone's protein for this DNA, with a difference at residue 5 that likely arises from a read error; the protein given is the translation of the DNA. The chain couples TRDV2 to TRDJ1; 10 bases are a match to TRDD3. V shed 1 base, J shed 3 bases, and the junction held 7 bases outside the gene matches. From germline, CDR1 is GEAIGNYY and CDR2 EKD. The length of the CDR3 is 16 residues. Here the CDR3 DNA reads TGTGCCTGTGACACACTAGTACTGGGGGATGCCGATAAACTCATCTTT. Residues: CACDTLVLGDADKLIF.

On this clone itself: This may come from a read error, since a much larger clone is one base off. The same CDR3 can be traced to other DNA sequences in this sample. CDR3 sequence (DNA): TGTGCCTGTGAACCCCTTCCTACGGTGGTACTGGGGGATAAGGACACTGATAAACTCATCTTT. It codes for CACEPLPTVVLGDKDTDKLIF. The chain combines TRDV2 with TRDJ1, with TRDD3 matching over 11 bases. This CDR3 comprises 21 residues. Looked up from germline, CDR1 is GEAIGNYY and CDR2 is EKD.

This clone qualifies as medium-sized (0.01 to 0.1%). The chain employs TRDV2 and TRDJ1; 11 nucleotides agree with TRDD3. The length of the CDR3 is 20 residues. Trimming removed 0 bases from V and 3 bases from J; junction bases left unmatched: 17. Germline CDR1 reads GEAIGNYY; CDR2 reads EKD. CDR3 DNA: TGTGCCTGTGACACCTTGGGATGGGGGATACGCGGGGCTGACGCCGATAAACTCATCTTT. The encoded protein is CACDTLGWGIRGADADKLIF.

The gene calls are TRDV2 and TRDJ1; TRDD3 matches at 10 bases. The trim removed 0 bases at V and 1 base at J, leaving 7 bases unmatched. The germline CDR1 and CDR2 sequences are GEAIGNYY and EKD. This CDR3 has 17 residues. CDR3 coding DNA: TGTGCCTGTGACACCGTGGGGGATACTGACGGCACCGATAAACTCATCTTT. It is translated as CACDTVGDTDGTDKLIF.